A single sample gave rise to the 24 T cell receptor beta chains below, sequenced in a study of T cell responses to AZD1222 COVID-19 vaccine. Clones were sequenced by immunoSEQ multiplex PCR, and TCRdb holds only the in-frame ones, with some missing. Here the sample spans about 150,000 clones, roughly nine tenths being singletons. The source was peripheral blood, collected on day 0 of AZD1222 vaccination. The receptors stem from an adult in good health.

The chain links TRBV5-1 to TRBJ1-1; D is ambiguous. The CDR3 sequence is 13 residues long. CDR1 and CDR2 (germline): SGHRS, YFSETQ. The ends were cut back, 0 bases at V and 5 bases at J, with 8 bases in the middle. Here the CDR3 reads CASSLAYRTEAFF. DNA for the CDR3: TGCGCCAGCAGCTTGGCCTATCGGACTGAAGCTTTCTTT.

CDR3 amino acids: CASSVTGSGNTIYF. The CDR3 DNA follows: TGTGCCAGCAGCGTAACAGGGTCCGGAAACACCATATATTTT. The chain combines TRBV7-2 with TRBJ1-3, with D perhaps matching TRBD1 (6 bases). Per the germline V gene, CDR1 is SGHTA and CDR2 is FQGNSA. The CDR3 loop spans 14 amino acids. Trimming removed 5 bases at V and 4 bases at J, with 12 bases between.

The rearrangement uses TRBV5-1 and TRBJ2-7; D perhaps matches TRBD2 (5 bases). The germline CDR1 and CDR2 sequences are SGHRS and YFSETQ. CDR3 length: 13 amino acids. V shed 6 bases and J shed 2 bases, with 12 bases lying between them. The CDR3 bases are TGCGCCAGCACCGCGGGCAATCCCTACGAGCAGTACTTC. This gives the protein CASTAGNPYEQYF.

The rearrangement links TRBV6-2 or TRBV6-3 to TRBJ1-5, with D possibly TRBD1 on 5 matching bases. CDR3 length: 15 residues. Germline V gene data show CDR1 as MNHEY and CDR2 as SVGEGT. Trimming removed 6 bases at V and 2 bases at J, with 14 bases between. Here the CDR3 DNA reads TGTGCCAGCAGCAACGGGGGTGGAGGCAATCAGCCCCAGCATTTT. Translated, it gives CASSNGGGGNQPQHF.

V is TRBV2 and J is TRBJ1-1; 9 bases fit TRBD1. The germline V gene has CDR1 SNHLY and CDR2 FYNNEI. The V gene end was trimmed by 8 bases and the J gene end by 2 bases; junction bases not matched to a gene: 12. The CDR3 totals 16 residues. CDR3 sequence (DNA): TGTGCCAGCTCTCAAAGACAGGGGGTGGGAAACACTGAAGCTTTCTTT. Its protein is CASSQRQGVGNTEAFF.

The J gene is TRBJ2-7, the V gene TRBV5-1, with 10 bases matching TRBD1. The CDR3 totals 13 residues. CDR1 and CDR2 (germline): SGHRS, YFSETQ. The trim removed 10 bases at V and 3 bases at J, leaving 7 bases unmatched. The CDR3 here is CASGQGEVYEQYF. The DNA of the CDR3 is TGCGCCTCCGGACAGGGGGAAGTCTACGAGCAGTACTTC.

This clone showed up just once. V gene TRBV29-1 combines with J gene TRBJ2-5, with D tentatively TRBD1 (6 bases). CDR3 length equals 12 residues. V was pared by 8 bases and J by 0 bases, with 10 bases between. Per the germline V gene, CDR1 is SQVTM and CDR2 is ANQGSEA. This CDR3 reads CSTYRDQETQYF. CDR3 nucleotides: TGCAGCACATACAGGGACCAAGAGACCCAGTACTTC.

J is TRBJ2-3 and V is TRBV7-3; D is unclear. CDR1 is SGHTA, CDR2 FQGTGA, per germline. The germline V and J ends were trimmed by 1 base and 3 bases, with 8 bases remaining between them. This CDR3 has 14 residues. The CDR3: CASSLSRGTDTQYF. For the CDR3, the DNA is TGTGCCAGCAGCTTAAGTCGCGGTACAGATACGCAGTATTTT.

The rearrangement links TRBV19 to TRBJ1-1, with D perhaps TRBD1 (5 bases). The V and J ends lost 8 bases and 0 bases respectively, with 10 bases between them. The CDR3 sequence is 13 residues long. Germline V gives CDR1 LNHDA, CDR2 SQIVND (reference sequence). CDR3 coding DNA: TGTGCCAGTGATCGGGGCGTGAACACTGAAGCTTTCTTT. Its protein product is CASDRGVNTEAFF.

This clone has only one observation. The gene calls are TRBV5-6 and TRBJ2-5; TRBD2 aligns across 8 bases. The ends lost 0 bases at V and 5 bases at J; junction bases unmatched: 9. Per germline, CDR1 SGHDT and CDR2 YYEEEE. This CDR3 is 16 amino acids long. CDR3 in DNA: TGTGCCAGCAGCTTGGCCGGGCGGGGGGCAGGTGAGACCCAGTACTTC. It yields the protein CASSLAGRGAGETQYF.

This chain joins TRBV5-5 and TRBJ1-1; D is unresolved. The ends were cut back, 2 bases at V and 3 bases at J, with 11 bases in the middle. This CDR3 has 14 residues. Per germline, CDR1 SGHKS and CDR2 YYEKEE (reference sequence). In nucleotides, the CDR3 is TGTGCCAGCAGCTTAATCCCCTTGGACACTGAAGCTTTCTTT. Amino acids: CASSLIPLDTEAFF.

This clone has just one count. This sequence joins TRBV20-1 and TRBJ2-6; D gene ambiguous. V was pared by 1 base and J by 9 bases, with 4 bases between. Germline V gene data show CDR1 as DFQATT and CDR2 as SNEGSKA (reference sequence). The CDR3 covers 11 residues. CDR3 bases: TGCAGTGCTAGAGGGCGCAACGTCCTGACTTTC. This gives the protein CSARGRNVLTF.

This clone was seen a few times. This chain joins TRBV10-1 and TRBJ2-7; 7 bases fit TRBD1. V lost 6 bases, J lost 2 bases, and 4 bases stayed unmatched. The CDR3 totals 13 residues. Germline V gives CDR1 WNHNN, CDR2 SYGVQD (reference sequence). CDR3 amino acids: CASRQTGTYEQYF. For the CDR3, the DNA is TGCGCCAGCAGACAGACAGGGACCTACGAGCAGTACTTC.

This chain joins TRBV14 and TRBJ2-2, with 8 bases identical to TRBD1. Germline V lookup: CDR1 SGHDN, CDR2 FVKESK. This CDR3 contains 15 residues. Losses at the gene ends were 3 bases for V and 5 bases for J; bases not matched to a gene: 5. The CDR3 DNA reads TGTGCCAGCAGCCAGATTCGACAGGGGACCGGGGAGCTGTTTTTT. As protein: CASSQIRQGTGELFF.

V gene TRBV7-3 combines with J gene TRBJ2-3; 8 bases fit TRBD1. Germline CDR1 and CDR2: SGHTA and FQGTGA. CDR3 length: 16 residues. After removal of 1 base from V and 5 bases from J, the junction contained 8 bases not matched to a gene. The CDR3 region has the DNA TGTGCCAGCAGCTTAAGGACGACAGGGGTGGGAGATACGCAGTATTTT. Translation gives CASSLRTTGVGDTQYF.

This chain connects TRBV10-3 to TRBJ2-7; D call uncertain. CDR1 and CDR2 from the germline V gene are ENHRY and SYGVKD. This CDR3 has 12 residues. Between the trimmed V and J ends, which lost 4 bases and 5 bases, there was a span of 9 bases. Here the CDR3 DNA reads TGTGCCATCAGTGCCAACATGGACGAGCAGTACTTC. Protein sequence: CAISANMDEQYF.

This clone was counted once. The V call is TRBV5-6, the J call TRBJ1-5; maybe TRBD1 (6 bases). This CDR3 has 15 amino acids. The V end was cut by 4 bases, the J end by 6 bases, with 17 bases between. CDR1 is SGHDT, CDR2 YYEEEE, per germline. The CDR3 loop reads CASSTSQGRSQPQHF. The CDR3 coding sequence is TGTGCCAGCAGCACTTCACAGGGTCGAAGTCAGCCCCAGCATTTT. Complete variable domain (other parts from reference TRBV5-6 and TRBJ1-5): DAGVTQSPTHLIKTRGQQVTLRCSPKSGHDTVSWYQQALGQGPQFIFQYYEEEERQRGNFPDRFSGHQFPNYSSELNVNALLLGDSALYLCASSTSQGRSQPQHFGDGTRLSIL.

This clone was observed a single time. This chain links TRBV6-5 with TRBJ2-7, with D tentatively TRBD2 (6 bases). The CDR3 sequence is 13 residues long. Germline V lookup: CDR1 MNHEY, CDR2 SVGAGI. Trimming left V 10 bases short and J 4 bases short, with 17 bases between. CDR3 sequence: CATRPDYLYEQYF. The CDR3 nucleotides are TGTGCCACTAGGCCGGACTATCTATACGAGCAGTACTTC.

The V call is TRBV2, the J call TRBJ1-1, with 7 bases fitting TRBD1. The CDR3 covers 12 residues. V trimming: 10 bases; J trimming: 4 bases; junction bases outside the gene matches: 6. The germline V gene has CDR1 SNHLY and CDR2 FYNNEI. In nucleotides, the CDR3 is TGTGCCAATAACAGGGGAGGCACTGAAGCTTTCTTT. This translates into CANNRGGTEAFF.

This clone was seen a few times. The V gene is TRBV30, the J gene TRBJ1-2; the match to TRBD1 covers 7 bases. Per the germline V gene, CDR1 is GTSNPN and CDR2 is SVGIG (reference sequence). J lost 5 bases, V lost 0 bases, and 6 bases had no gene match. The CDR3 runs 14 residues. The CDR3 region is CAWSVNRGQYGYTF. The CDR3 region has the DNA TGTGCCTGGAGTGTAAACAGGGGTCAGTATGGCTACACCTTC.

The CDR3 here is CSVVVADSSYEQYF. The CDR3 DNA reads as TGCAGCGTTGTAGTGGCGGATAGCTCCTACGAGCAGTACTTC. The chain is built from TRBV29-1 and TRBJ2-7; D is unresolved. Trimming cost V 4 bases and J 0 bases, with 13 bases left between them. The CDR3 loop spans 14 amino acids. Germline lookup yields CDR1 SQVTM and CDR2 ANQGSEA.

This rearrangement joins TRBV19 to TRBJ2-2; 9 bases are shared with TRBD2. Trimming cost V 7 bases and J 5 bases; bases outside gene matches: 11. The length of the CDR3 is 16 residues. Germline CDR1 is LNHDA and CDR2 is SQIVND (reference sequence). DNA of the CDR3: TGTGCCAGTACGGGTTGGCTAGCGGGGAGGACCGGGGAGCTGTTTTTT. Translation gives CASTGWLAGRTGELFF.

V usage is TRBV28 and J usage is TRBJ2-7; 9 bases line up with TRBD1. The CDR3 runs to 16 residues. The V gene end was trimmed by 3 bases and the J gene end by 3 bases; junction bases not matched to a gene: 9. CDR1 and CDR2 (germline): MDHEN, SYDVKM. The CDR3 nucleotides are TGTGCCAGCAGTTTGGTCGACAGGGGGTACCACTACGAGCAGTACTTC. It translates to CASSLVDRGYHYEQYF. Supplemented by reference TRBV28 and TRBJ2-7, the full variable domain reads DVKVTQSSRYLVKRTGEKVFLECVQDMDHENMFWYRQDPGLGLRLIYFSYDVKMKEKGDIPEGYSVSREKKERFSLILESASTNQTSMYLCASSLVDRGYHYEQYFGPGTRLTVT.

The chain links TRBV2 to TRBJ1-6; 9 bases agree with TRBD1. The V and J ends lost 10 bases and 3 bases, in that order; junction bases with no gene match: 4. This CDR3 is 14 amino acids long. CDR1 is SNHLY and CDR2 is FYNNEI in the germline V gene. Written as DNA, the CDR3 is TGTGCCAATGGACAGGGGCTCTATAATTCACCCCTCCACTTT. Translated, it gives CANGQGLYNSPLHF.